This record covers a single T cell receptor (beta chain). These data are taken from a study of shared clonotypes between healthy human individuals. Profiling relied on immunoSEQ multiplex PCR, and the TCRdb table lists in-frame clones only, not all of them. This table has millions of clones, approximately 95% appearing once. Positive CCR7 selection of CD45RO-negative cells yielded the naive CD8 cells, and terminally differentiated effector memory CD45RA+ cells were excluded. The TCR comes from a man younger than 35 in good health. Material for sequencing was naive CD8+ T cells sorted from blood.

This CDR3 reads CASSQGMGDYGMNTEAFF. CDR3 nucleotides: TGCGCCAGCAGCCAAGGGATGGGGGACTACGGCATGAACACTGAAGCTTTCTTT. The chain is built from TRBV4-1 and TRBJ1-1; weak D call: TRBD1 (5 bases). CDR3 length: 18 residues. Trimming removed 1 base at V and 0 bases at J, with 18 bases between. Germline loops: CDR1 MGHRA, CDR2 YSYEKL.